The clone carrying this T cell receptor beta chain was detected a few times. Its matching antigen is unknown. Here immunoSEQ multiplex PCR was the method, and the copy in TCRdb shows in-frame clones only, minus some. The sample lists under 75,000 clones, approximately 92% occurring once. The time point here: baseline, week 1 (first vaccination visit). Treatment of the sample: pre-vaccination baseline after standard-of-care therapy. This sample is part of a study of a mutant IDH1 vaccine in newly diagnosed glioma. Study-level points and caveats: Pseudoprogression looked unconnected to shifts in top peripheral T cell clonotypes.

Trimming cost V 4 bases and J 7 bases; bases outside gene matches: 8. The CDR3 sequence is 14 residues long. The germline V gene encodes CDR1 SQVTM and CDR2 ANQGSEA. The TCR sequence derives from a middle-aged man with glioma. The chain has TRBV29-1 and TRBJ2-7, with 12 bases lining up with TRBD2. Here the sequenced sample was PBMCs, taken from a glioma patient treated with radiotherapy, temozolomide or both. CDR3 amino acids: CSVASASGRVEQYF. The CDR3 bases are TGCAGCGTTGCTTCGGCTAGCGGGAGGGTAGAGCAGTACTTC.